Listed here are 5 T cell receptor beta chains from one sample, sequenced in a study of shared clonotypes between healthy human individuals. Only CD45RO-negative cells positively selected for CCR7 counted as naive CD8 cells, so terminally differentiated effector memory CD45RA+ cells were excluded. The assay was immunoSEQ multiplex PCR, and TCRdb's table has in-frame clones only and misses some. The sample shows millions of clones, over 85% of them seen only once. Material: naive CD8+ T cells sorted from blood. Every receptor here comes from a young man in good health.

With respect to this clone: Other nucleotide sequences from this sample produce the same CDR3. The chain has TRBV13 and TRBJ1-1, with D hard to call. V dropped 5 bases and J dropped 3 bases, with 4 bases sitting between them. This CDR3 is 11 amino acids long. Germline V gene lookup returns CDR1 PRHDT and CDR2 FYEKMQ (reference sequence). CDR3 amino acids: CASSLDTEAFF. The CDR3 region has the DNA TGTGCCAGCAGCCTTGACACTGAAGCTTTCTTT.

CDR3 sequence (DNA): TGTGCCAGCAGCAAAGATTCAGGGTGGGGCCAGCCCCAGCATTTT. The encoded protein is CASSKDSGWGQPQHF. The gene calls are TRBV21-1 and TRBJ1-5; whether TRBD1, the table's D call, matches the DNA was not checked. TRBV21-1 is deemed a pseudogene. The CDR3 runs to 15 residues.

The CDR3 reads CASSSMGGGQETQYF. In DNA, the CDR3 is TGTGCCAGCAGCTCCATGGGGGGAGGACAAGAGACCCAGTACTTC. This sequence joins TRBV6-8 and TRBJ2-5; D may be TRBD2 (6 bases). Germline lookup yields CDR1 MNHGY and CDR2 SAAAGT. The CDR3 runs 15 residues. V lost 6 bases to trimming and J lost 2 bases, with 16 bases between them.

Notes on this clone: Additional DNA sequences in this sample encode the identical CDR3. The rearrangement links TRBV7-9 to TRBJ2-3; unclear D gene. In germline, CDR1 is SEHNR, CDR2 FQNEAQ (reference sequence). Trimming left V 5 bases short and J 1 base short, with 4 bases between. There are 12 residues in the CDR3. The CDR3 here is CASSPGTDTQYF. Here the CDR3 DNA reads TGTGCCAGCAGCCCCGGCACAGATACGCAGTATTTT.

As to this clone: This sample also contains other DNA sequences that code for the same CDR3. V is TRBV4-3 and J is TRBJ2-7; D is uncertain. V was pared by 0 bases and J by 1 base, with 4 bases between. This CDR3 spans 13 amino acids. Per germline, CDR1 LGHNA and CDR2 YSLEER. The CDR3 here is CASSQEVSYEQYF. CDR3 sequence (DNA): TGCGCCAGCAGCCAAGAAGTGTCCTACGAGCAGTACTTC.